This TCR beta chain was recorded in a study of OX40 agonist ivuxolimab in advanced cancers. Overall study results and limits: Some nonresponders additionally presented with little normalized T-cell clonal expansion.

Libraries were prepared by immunoSEQ multiplex PCR; TCRdb keeps only in-frame clonotypes and omits some of them. The top ten clones hold about 0.34% of a sample with approximately 61,000 clones, nearly 90% of them seen once. About this clone: The antigen is undetermined.

The germline V gene has CDR1 SGHTA and CDR2 FQGTGA. Germline trimming cut 6 bases from V and 0 bases from J; bases unmatched to any gene: 16. This CDR3 is built from 18 residues. This material consisted of CD4+ or CD8+ T cells sorted from blood, taken in a trial of the OX40 agonist ivuxolimab. This chain connects TRBV7-3 to TRBJ1-2; 7 positions match TRBD1. The TCR comes from an adult with an advanced solid tumor such as melanoma, head and neck, liver or kidney cancer. The CDR3 region has the DNA TGTGCCAGCAGTACGAGGGGCGACACAGGGGACTCTAACTATGGCTACACCTTC. It translates to CASSTRGDTGDSNYGYTF.